This T cell receptor beta chain was identified during a study of blood T cells in healthy people across ages. Primed by a sample-barcoded 5' primer and a J-beta primer mix, a second PCR proceeded for 7 to 11 cycles. Per sample, CDR3-containing paired-end reads numbered at least 2.5 million. TCRdb independently ran MiXCR on the 5' RACE reads; one entry per CDR3 protein. The profile covers hundreds of thousands of distinct CDR3 sequences, with roughly 50% appearing a single time and approximately 32% taken by the ten largest. V lost 6 bases and J lost 6; bases outside the gene matches: 4. Germline CDR1 is ENHRY and CDR2 is SYGVKD. The CDR3 has 15 amino acids. Ten milliliters of peripheral blood were drawn from each donor into EDTA-treated tubes.

V usage is TRBV10-3 and J usage is TRBJ2-1; 14 nucleotides agree with TRBD2. Sample: blood. The source of this sequence is a woman aged 55 to 70 in good health. CDR3 region: CAISLGLAGANEQFF. DNA for the CDR3: TGTGCCATCAGCCTGGGACTAGCGGGAGCCAATGAGCAGTTCTTC.